This entry is about one T cell receptor (beta chain). Measured with immunoSEQ multiplex PCR; TCRdb has only the in-frame clones, and not every one. The table shows roughly 63,000 clones, with 90% to 95% occurring only once. The data derive from a study of T cell changes during pregnancy in multiple sclerosis. Trimming stripped 6 bases from V and 0 bases from J, with 13 bases between. The CDR3 consists of 15 residues. Germline values: CDR1 MNHEY, CDR2 SMNVEV (reference sequence). The source of this sequence is a female donor with multiple sclerosis, enrolled in a pregnancy study. The chain links TRBV27 to TRBJ2-3; D perhaps matches TRBD1 (6 bases). The sequences come from CD8+ T cells from peripheral blood mononuclear cells, collected in the second trimester of pregnancy. The CDR3 is CASSSGTTSTDTQYF. The CDR3 DNA reads TGTGCCAGCAGCTCGGGGACAACTAGCACAGATACGCAGTATTTT.